This T cell receptor beta chain was observed in a study of CD8+ T cells in alopecia areata. TCR sequencing used cDNA made by reverse transcription of extracted RNA. The data were produced by immunoSEQ multiplex PCR, yet TCRdb's version contains in-frame clones alone and is incomplete. Altogether 190,000 or so clones are present, about three fifths being singletons, with the ten largest covering about 5%. Regarding treatment: oral pan-JAK inhibitor, 5-10 mg twice daily. The CDR3 totals 15 residues. CDR1 is SGHNT, CDR2 YYREEE, per germline (reference sequence). The trim removed 6 bases at V and 4 bases at J, leaving 10 bases unmatched.

The chain employs TRBV5-4 and TRBJ2-1, with 7 bases aligning to TRBD1. The specimen comprised CD4+ T cells sorted from blood, sampled at week 24, from a patient treated with tofacitinib. The receptor was isolated from a human donor with alopecia areata. The CDR3 spells CASKVYGTDYNEQFF. The CDR3 nucleotides are TGTGCCAGCAAAGTATATGGGACAGATTACAATGAGCAGTTCTTC.